This T cell receptor beta chain was retrieved from a study of CXCR3-negative and CXCR3-positive naive CD8 T cells. The overall study: The total count of TRB reads reached approximately 140 million, and each library contributed about 1.5 +/- 0.3 million. Study-level results: CXCR3-expressing naive cells carried TRB CDR3s more hydrophobic than those of CXCR3-negative naive cells. CXCR3 expression partially decreased after cryopreservation; most assays used fresh PBMCs. Naive subsets were similarly diverse, while memory CD8+ repertoires were much less diverse.

Naive CD8+ T cells had a CD45RO-CCR7+CD27+CD95- phenotype. The CDR3 is 14 residues long. From germline, CDR1 is SGHTA and CDR2 FQGTGA. As for this clonotype: Its antigen remains unidentified.

Libraries of TRB cDNA were made by 5' RACE and carried UMIs. Each CDR3 protein gets one entry in TCRdb, which reprocessed the 5' RACE reads and gives no DNA. This table lists 60,000 to 70,000 distinct CDR3 sequences. The TCR was taken from a human donor in good health. Some clones in this sample may be carry-over from other donors' samples. J is TRBJ2-3 and V is TRBV7-3; absent DNA, TCRdb's TRBD2 call cannot be checked. Sequenced: naive CXCR3+ CD8+ T cells from blood. As for subset: CD45RO-CCR7+CD27+CD95- naive CD8+ T cells expressing CXCR3 (TNR3+). CDR3 protein: CASSLEEVSDTQYF.